This T cell receptor beta chain was recovered during a study of technical replicates of blood from a few donors. This CDR3 is built from 15 residues. V was shortened by 2 bases and J by 10 bases, with 21 bases between the two germline ends. The germline CDR1 and CDR2 sequences are MNHNY and SVGAGI (reference sequence). The repertoire was sequenced with immunoSEQ multiplex PCR; TCRdb's copy has only in-frame clones and lacks some. The data show 70,000 to 85,000 clones, approximately 90% seen once. The receptor was isolated from a human donor in good health. The chain has TRBV6-6 and TRBJ2-7; perhaps TRBD2 as D (6 bases). Sequencing input: T cells isolated from PBMCs. CDR3 nucleotides: TGTGCCAGCAGTTACGGTCCGTTGGACCCCGGGGGACAGTACTTC. Amino acid sequence: CASSYGPLDPGGQYF.